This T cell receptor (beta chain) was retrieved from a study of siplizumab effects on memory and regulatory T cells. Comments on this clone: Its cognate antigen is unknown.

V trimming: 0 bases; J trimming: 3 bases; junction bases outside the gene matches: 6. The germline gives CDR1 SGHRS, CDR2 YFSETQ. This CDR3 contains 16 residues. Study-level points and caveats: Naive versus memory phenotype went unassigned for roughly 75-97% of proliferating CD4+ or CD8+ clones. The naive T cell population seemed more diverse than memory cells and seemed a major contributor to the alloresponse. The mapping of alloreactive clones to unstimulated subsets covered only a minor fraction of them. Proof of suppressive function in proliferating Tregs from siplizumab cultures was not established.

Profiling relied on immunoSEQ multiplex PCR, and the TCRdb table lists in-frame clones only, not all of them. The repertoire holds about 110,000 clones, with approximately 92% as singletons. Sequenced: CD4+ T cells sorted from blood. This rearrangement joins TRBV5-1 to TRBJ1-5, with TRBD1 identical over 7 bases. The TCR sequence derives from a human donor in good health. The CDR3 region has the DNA TGCGCCAGCAGCTTGGGAGGACAGGACTTCAATCAGCCCCAGCATTTT. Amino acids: CASSLGGQDFNQPQHF.